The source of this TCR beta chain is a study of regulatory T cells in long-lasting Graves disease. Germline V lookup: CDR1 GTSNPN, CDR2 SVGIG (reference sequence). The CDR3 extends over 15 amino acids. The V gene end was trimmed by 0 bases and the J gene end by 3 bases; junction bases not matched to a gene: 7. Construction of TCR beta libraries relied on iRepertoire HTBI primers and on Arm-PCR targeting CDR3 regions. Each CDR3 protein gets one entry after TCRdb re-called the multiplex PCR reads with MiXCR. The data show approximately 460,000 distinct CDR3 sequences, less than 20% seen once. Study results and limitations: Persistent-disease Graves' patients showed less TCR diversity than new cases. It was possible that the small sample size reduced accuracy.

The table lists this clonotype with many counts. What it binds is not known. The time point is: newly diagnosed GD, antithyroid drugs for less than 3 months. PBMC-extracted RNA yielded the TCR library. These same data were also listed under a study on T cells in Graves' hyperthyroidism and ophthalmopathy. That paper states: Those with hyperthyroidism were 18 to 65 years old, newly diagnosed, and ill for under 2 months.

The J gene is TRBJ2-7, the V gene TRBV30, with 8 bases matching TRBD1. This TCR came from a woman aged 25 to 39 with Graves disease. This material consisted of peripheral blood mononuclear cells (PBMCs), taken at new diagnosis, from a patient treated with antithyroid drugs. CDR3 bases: TGTGCCTGGAGTGTCCCCGGGACAGGAATCTACGAGCAGTACTTC. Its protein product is CAWSVPGTGIYEQYF.